One sample yielded the 26 T cell receptor beta chains listed below, sequenced in a study of shared clonotypes between healthy human individuals. Method: immunoSEQ multiplex PCR; TCRdb's copy keeps in-frame clones and lacks some. In the table there are some 2.1 million clones, about 95% of which are singletons. Naive CD8 populations comprised CD45RO-negative cells positively selected for CCR7, excluding terminally differentiated effector memory CD45RA+ cells. The specimen sequenced was naive CD8+ T cells sorted from blood. The receptors derive from a man aged 18 to 29 in good health.

V and J are TRBV27 and TRBJ1-5, with D possibly matching TRBD1 (5 bases). Trimming left V 5 bases short and J 7 bases short, with 18 bases between. Germline V gene data show CDR1 as MNHEY and CDR2 as SMNVEV (reference sequence). The CDR3 contains 15 residues. The CDR3 DNA reads as TGTGCCAGCAGTCCGAACCGCCAGGGTAACCAGCCCCAGCATTTT. As protein: CASSPNRQGNQPQHF.

V usage is TRBV5-1 and J usage is TRBJ1-1; 9 positions agree with TRBD1. Germline V CDR1 and CDR2: SGHRS, YFSETQ. With V trimmed by 4 bases and J by 4 bases, 11 bases remained unmatched. The CDR3 sequence is 16 residues long. The CDR3 nucleotides read TGCGCCAGCAGCACGACAGGGGGTCTTGACCTCACTGAAGCTTTCTTT. Translation gives CASSTTGGLDLTEAFF.

The chain recombines TRBV9 with TRBJ2-7; 11 positions agree with TRBD1. Germline V gene lookup returns CDR1 SGDLS and CDR2 YYNGEE. V shed 3 bases and J 5 bases; nucleotides not matched to a gene: 7. CDR3 length equals 15 residues. In DNA form, the CDR3 reads TGTGCCAGCAGCGAGAAGGGACAGGGGGTCGACGAGCAGTACTTC. It specifies CASSEKGQGVDEQYF.

The genes are TRBV27 and TRBJ1-4; D is undetermined. The germline V gene has CDR1 MNHEY and CDR2 SMNVEV (reference sequence). V lost 8 bases to trimming and J lost 0 bases, with 10 bases between them. This CDR3 has 14 amino acids. The CDR3 spells CASGMSATNEKLFF. DNA for the CDR3: TGTGCCAGCGGTATGTCTGCAACTAATGAAAAACTGTTTTTT.

The chain's CDR3 is CASSQEWREIDEQYF. CDR3 nucleotide sequence: TGCGCCAGCAGCCAAGAGTGGCGGGAGATCGACGAGCAGTACTTC. The chain combines TRBV4-3 with TRBJ2-7; 7 bases map to TRBD2. Trimming removed 0 bases from V and 5 bases from J; junction bases left unmatched: 7. This CDR3 region has 15 residues. Germline V gene lookup returns CDR1 LGHNA and CDR2 YSLEER.

This chain uses TRBV6-1 with TRBJ1-2; no firm D call. Germline loops: CDR1 MNHNS, CDR2 SASEGT. CDR3 size: 12 residues. Trimming removed 8 bases at V and 4 bases at J, with 11 bases between. The CDR3 coding sequence is TGTGCCAGCTCACCCAACGGCTATGGCTACACCTTC. It is translated as CASSPNGYGYTF.

The genes are TRBV6-5 and TRBJ2-7; no clear D gene. The germline V and J ends were trimmed by 3 bases and 0 bases, with 9 bases remaining between them. The germline V gene encodes CDR1 MNHEY and CDR2 SVGAGI. The CDR3 consists of 14 residues. This CDR3 is CASSYVPSSYEQYF. CDR3 DNA sequence: TGTGCCAGCAGTTATGTCCCCAGCTCCTACGAGCAGTACTTC.

The chain is built from TRBV29-1 and TRBJ2-3, with D possibly being TRBD2 (6 bases). Trimming cost V 0 bases and J 2 bases, with 12 bases left between them. Germline V gene data show CDR1 as SQVTM and CDR2 as ANQGSEA. This CDR3 has 15 amino acids. Here the CDR3 reads CSVEDPWDSTDTQYF. In DNA, the CDR3 is TGCAGCGTTGAAGACCCCTGGGACTCCACAGATACGCAGTATTTT.

The chain uses TRBV5-1 and TRBJ2-7; 8 positions agree with TRBD1. This CDR3 spans 15 amino acids. CDR1 is SGHRS and CDR2 is YFSETQ in the germline V gene. V lost 0 bases, J lost 3 bases, and 5 bases stayed unmatched. The CDR3 region is CASSLAGTGFYEQYF. Here the CDR3 DNA reads TGCGCCAGCAGCTTGGCGGGGACAGGCTTCTACGAGCAGTACTTC.

This rearrangement joins TRBV4-1 to TRBJ2-1; TRBD2 matches at 11 bases. The CDR3 contains 18 residues. Per germline, CDR1 MGHRA and CDR2 YSYEKL. V dropped 0 bases and J dropped 6; count of bases not matched to a gene: 10. CDR3 residues: CASSQEAPLAGGFNEQFF. CDR3 nucleotides: TGCGCCAGCAGCCAAGAGGCCCCTCTAGCGGGAGGTTTCAATGAGCAGTTCTTC.

The chain has TRBV10-2 and TRBJ2-2; D is undetermined. This CDR3 is 11 amino acids long. V was pared by 5 bases and J by 5 bases, with 3 bases between. Germline V gene sequence: CDR1 WSHSY, CDR2 SAAADI. Here the CDR3 DNA reads TGCGCCAGCAGTTTGACCGGGGAGCTGTTTTTT. This codes for CASSLTGELFF.

This rearrangement joins TRBV2 to TRBJ1-1; no clear D. This CDR3 comprises 14 residues. Trimming took 1 base from V and 2 from J, leaving 8 bases between them. Germline CDR1 and CDR2: SNHLY and FYNNEI. The CDR3 loop reads CASSEVATNTEAFF. CDR3 nucleotides: TGTGCCAGCAGTGAAGTGGCAACCAACACTGAAGCTTTCTTT.

The chain joins TRBV7-6 to TRBJ2-7; possibly TRBD1 for D (5 bases). Germline lookup yields CDR1 SGHVS and CDR2 FNYEAQ. CDR3 length equals 15 residues. The ends were cut back, 1 base at V and 0 bases at J, with 10 bases in the middle. In DNA form, the CDR3 reads TGTGCCAGCAGCTTAGAGGACACGATCTCCTACGAGCAGTACTTC. Translated, it gives CASSLEDTISYEQYF.

CDR3 nucleotide sequence: TGTGCCAGCAGCTTAGAGGCTATTTTAAATGAGCAGTTCTTC. It yields the protein CASSLEAILNEQFF. This chain links TRBV11-2 with TRBJ2-1; D gene uncertain. Trimming pared 0 bases from V and 7 bases from J, leaving 10 bases between. CDR3 length: 14 amino acids. Germline values: CDR1 SGHAT, CDR2 FQNNGV.

The chain employs TRBV6-6 and TRBJ2-7; D is ambiguous. Germline V gives CDR1 MNHNY, CDR2 SVGAGI (reference sequence). This CDR3 region has 13 residues. V lost 6 bases to trimming and J lost 3 bases, with 12 bases between them. CDR3 coding DNA: TGTGCCAGCAGAATACGGACGAACTACGAGCAGTACTTC. It is translated as CASRIRTNYEQYF.

This chain joins TRBV11-2 and TRBJ1-1; D not certain. Germline CDR1 SGHAT, CDR2 FQNNGV. The CDR3 is made up of 13 amino acids. V was cut by 5 bases and J by 4 bases, with 11 bases left in between. In DNA, the CDR3 is TGTGCCAGCAGCCGTGCGGACTCCACTGAAGCTTTCTTT. Translating gives CASSRADSTEAFF.

The chain is built from TRBV28 and TRBJ1-5; TRBD1 is a possible D gene (5 bases). The CDR3 is made up of 15 amino acids. Per the germline V gene, CDR1 is MDHEN and CDR2 is SYDVKM. Trimming cost V 3 bases and J 6 bases, with 15 bases left between them. In nucleotides, the CDR3 is TGTGCCAGCAGTTTCAGCGAGGGCGGGGCTCAGCCCCAGCATTTT. As protein: CASSFSEGGAQPQHF.

Regarding this clone: Other DNA sequences from this sample encode an identical CDR3 as well. The V and J genes are TRBV6-5 and TRBJ1-2, with 8 bases identical to TRBD1. CDR1 and CDR2 (germline): MNHEY, SVGAGI. V dropped 4 bases and J dropped 8; count of bases not matched to a gene: 6. The CDR3 loop spans 13 amino acids. CDR3 loop: CASSSGQGGGYTF. CDR3 DNA sequence: TGTGCCAGCAGTTCAGGACAGGGAGGCGGCTACACCTTC.

The rearrangement uses TRBV7-8 and TRBJ2-5; a weak D match, TRBD2 (6 bases). V shed 6 bases and J shed 0 bases, with 14 bases lying between them. The CDR3 runs 15 residues. The germline V gene has CDR1 SGHVS and CDR2 FQNEAQ. CDR3 DNA: TGTGCCAGCAGGGGGACTCTCTTGTACCAAGAGACCCAGTACTTC. This encodes CASRGTLLYQETQYF.

This chain links TRBV2 with TRBJ1-2, with 9 nucleotides matching TRBD1. The germline V gene encodes CDR1 SNHLY and CDR2 FYNNEI. CDR3 length: 15 amino acids. V shed 7 bases and J 4 bases; nucleotides not matched to a gene: 10. The CDR3 DNA is TGTGCCAGCACCGGAGGACAGGGGAGTAGCTATGGCTACACCTTC. This sequence encodes CASTGGQGSSYGYTF.

The chain combines TRBV11-3 with TRBJ2-1; a possible D gene is TRBD2 (6 bases). Germline V CDR1 and CDR2: SGHNT, YENEEA. CDR3 length: 13 residues. Trimming stripped 1 base from V and 5 bases from J, with 6 bases between. Written as DNA, the CDR3 is TGTGCCAGCAGCTTAGGGGGGGACAATGAGCAGTTCTTC. Protein sequence: CASSLGGDNEQFF. The full variable domain, completed using reference TRBV11-3 and TRBJ2-1, is EAGVVQSPRYKIIEKKQPVAFWCNPISGHNTLYWYLQNLGQGPELLIRYENEEAVDDSQLPKDRFSAERLKGVDSTLKIQPAELGDSAVYLCASSLGGDNEQFFGPGTRLTVL.

This clone was counted a single time. The chain joins TRBV4-3 to TRBJ2-1, with TRBD2 identical over 8 bases. This CDR3 has 14 residues. The ends lost 5 bases at V and 9 bases at J; junction bases unmatched: 9. Germline-derived CDR1 and CDR2 are LGHNA and YSLEER. The CDR3 DNA reads as TGCGCCAGCAGCTTAAGACTAGCGATCTTTGAGCAGTTCTTC. It specifies CASSLRLAIFEQFF.

The chain employs TRBV5-4 and TRBJ1-1, with D uncertain. Trimming took 2 bases from V and 0 from J, leaving 11 bases between them. Germline CDR1 is SGHNT and CDR2 is YYREEE (reference sequence). The CDR3 runs 15 residues. The CDR3 here is CASSFGLQLNTEAFF. Written as DNA, the CDR3 is TGTGCCAGCAGCTTTGGTTTACAGTTGAACACTGAAGCTTTCTTT.

The chain has TRBV5-6 and TRBJ1-5; 7 bases fit TRBD1. This CDR3 has 14 amino acids. Germline V CDR1 and CDR2: SGHDT, YYEEEE. The V segment lost 3 bases and the J segment 6 bases; nucleotides outside the gene matches: 6. The CDR3 DNA is TGTGCCAGCAGCTATACAGGGGAGATTCAGCCCCAGCATTTT. It yields the protein CASSYTGEIQPQHF.

The rearrangement links TRBV15 to TRBJ2-7, with D perhaps matching TRBD2 (6 bases). Trimming removed 1 base at V and 3 bases at J, with 13 bases between. CDR1 and CDR2 (germline): LNHNV, YYDKDF (reference sequence). This CDR3 spans 15 amino acids. The DNA of the CDR3 is TGTGCCACCAGCAGAGCGGCGGAGGGGCTCTACGAGCAGTACTTC. As protein: CATSRAAEGLYEQYF.

V gene TRBV7-9 combines with J gene TRBJ2-1; 9 bases are shared with TRBD2. Germline V gene sequence: CDR1 SEHNR, CDR2 FQNEAQ (reference sequence). The CDR3 spans 17 residues. V lost 2 bases, J lost 2 bases, and 7 bases stayed unmatched. The CDR3 DNA sequence: TGTGCCAGCAGCTTACAGTCTAGCGGGATGCCCTACAATGAGCAGTTCTTC. Translated, it gives CASSLQSSGMPYNEQFF.